Sequencing of this TCR beta chain was carried out in a study of T-cell memory formation after mild COVID-19. For the study at large: The TCR clusters were mostly specific to one donor.

This clonotype turned up a few times. TCRdb processed the 5' RACE reads anew with MiXCR; each CDR3 protein has one entry. Among 360,000 or so distinct CDR3 sequences listed, approximately 27% were seen once. Trimming took 3 bases from V and 9 from J, leaving 12 bases between them. In germline, CDR1 is LGHNA, CDR2 YSLEER. The CDR3 sequence is 14 residues long. This sequence joins TRBV4-3 and TRBJ1-6, with D possibly TRBD1 on 5 matching bases. The source of this sequence is an adult woman who had mild COVID-19 (a few samples of this study predate the infection). Cell type and time point are not known. Sample: PBMCs or a T cell subset sorted from them (not recorded which). CDR3 bases: TGCGCCAGCAGCCAGTATATCGGGGGTTCACCCCTCCACTTT. As protein: CASSQYIGGSPLHF.